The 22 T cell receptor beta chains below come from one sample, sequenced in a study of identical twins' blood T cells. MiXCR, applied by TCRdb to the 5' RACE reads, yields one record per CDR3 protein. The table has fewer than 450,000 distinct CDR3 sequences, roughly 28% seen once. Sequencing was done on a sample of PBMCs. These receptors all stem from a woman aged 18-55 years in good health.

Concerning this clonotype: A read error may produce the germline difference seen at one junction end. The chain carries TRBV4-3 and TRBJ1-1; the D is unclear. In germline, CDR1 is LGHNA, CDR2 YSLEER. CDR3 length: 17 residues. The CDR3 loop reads CASSQERQRPMNTEALF. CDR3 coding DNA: TGCGCCAGCAGCCAAGAAAGGCAGAGACCCATGAACACTGAAGCTCTCTTT.

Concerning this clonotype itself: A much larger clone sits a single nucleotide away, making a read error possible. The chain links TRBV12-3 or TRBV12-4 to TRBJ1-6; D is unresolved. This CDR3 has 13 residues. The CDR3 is CASSFGWNSPPHF. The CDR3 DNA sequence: TGTGCCAGCAGTTTCGGGTGGAATTCACCCCCCCACTTT.

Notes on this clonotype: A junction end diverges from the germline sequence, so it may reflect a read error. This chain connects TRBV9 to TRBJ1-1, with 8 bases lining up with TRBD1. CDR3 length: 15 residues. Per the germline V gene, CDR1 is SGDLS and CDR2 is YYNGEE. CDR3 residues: CASSGTGFGNTESFF. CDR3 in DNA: TGTGCCAGCAGCGGGACAGGGTTTGGAAACACTGAATCTTTCTTT. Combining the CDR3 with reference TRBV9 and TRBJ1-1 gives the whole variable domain DSGVTQTPKHLITATGQRVTLRCSPRSGDLSVYWYQQSLDQGLQFLIQYYNGEERAKGNILERFSAQQFPDLHSELNLSSLELGDSALYFCASSGTGFGNTESFFGQGTRLTVV.

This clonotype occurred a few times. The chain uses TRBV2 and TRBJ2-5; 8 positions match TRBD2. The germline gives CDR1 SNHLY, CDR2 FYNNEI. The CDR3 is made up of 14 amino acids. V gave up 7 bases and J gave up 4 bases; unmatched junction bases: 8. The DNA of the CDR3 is TGTGCCAGCATCACGACTAGCGAGGGAGAGACCCAGTACTTC. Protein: CASITTSEGETQYF. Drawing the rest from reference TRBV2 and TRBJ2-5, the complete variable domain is EPEVTQTPSHQVTQMGQEVILRCVPISNHLYFYWYRQILGQKVEFLVSFYNNEISEKSEIFDDQFSVERPDGSNFTLKIRSTKLEDSAMYFCASITTSEGETQYFGPGTRLLVL.

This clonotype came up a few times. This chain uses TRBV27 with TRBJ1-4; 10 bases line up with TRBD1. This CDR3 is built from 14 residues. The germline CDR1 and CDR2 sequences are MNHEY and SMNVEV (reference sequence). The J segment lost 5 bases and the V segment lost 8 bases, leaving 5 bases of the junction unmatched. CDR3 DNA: TGTGCCAGCCCAACGGGACAGGGGAATGAAAAACTGTTTTTT. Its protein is CASPTGQGNEKLFF.

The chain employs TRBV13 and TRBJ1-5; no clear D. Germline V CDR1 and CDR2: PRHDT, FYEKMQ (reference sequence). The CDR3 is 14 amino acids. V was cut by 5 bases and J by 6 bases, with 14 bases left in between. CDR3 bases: TGTGCCAGCAGCACCGGACGGAAGGGTCAGCCCCAGCATTTT. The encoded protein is CASSTGRKGQPQHF.

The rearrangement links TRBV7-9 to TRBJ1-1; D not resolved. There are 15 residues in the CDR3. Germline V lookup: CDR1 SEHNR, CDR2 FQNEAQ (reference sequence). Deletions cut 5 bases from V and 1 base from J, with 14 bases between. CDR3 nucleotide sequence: TGTGCCAGCAGCCCCCCTAACAGAGAGAACACTGAAGCTTTCTTT. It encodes CASSPPNRENTEAFF. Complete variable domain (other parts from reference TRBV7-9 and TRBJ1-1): DTGVSQNPRHKITKRGQNVTFRCDPISEHNRLYWYRQTLGQGPEFLTYFQNEAQLEKSRLLSDRFSAERPKGSFSTLEIQRTEQGDSAMYLCASSPPNRENTEAFFGQGTRLTVV.

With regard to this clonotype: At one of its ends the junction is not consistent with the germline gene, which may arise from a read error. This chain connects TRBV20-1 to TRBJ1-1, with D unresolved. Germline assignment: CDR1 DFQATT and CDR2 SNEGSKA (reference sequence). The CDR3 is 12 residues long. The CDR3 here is CGASRAGTEAFF. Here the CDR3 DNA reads TGCGGTGCTAGTAGGGCCGGCACTGAAGCTTTCTTT.

DNA for the CDR3: TGTGCCAGCAGCCAAGTGACTGAACCCGCTTATTCCTATGGCTACACCTTC. Translated: CASSQVTEPAYSYGYTF. The gene calls are TRBV3-1 and TRBJ1-2; the D is unclear. This CDR3 region has 17 residues. Germline CDR1 and CDR2: LGHDT and YNNKEL (reference sequence). V lost 1 base and J 4 bases, leaving 19 bases between the germline ends.

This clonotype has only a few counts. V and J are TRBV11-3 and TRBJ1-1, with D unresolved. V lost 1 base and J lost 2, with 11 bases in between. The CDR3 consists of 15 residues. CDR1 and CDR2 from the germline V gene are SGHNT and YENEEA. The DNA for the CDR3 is TGTGCCAGCAGCTTAGTTTCGACGGGAAACACTGAAGCTTTCTTT. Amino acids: CASSLVSTGNTEAFF.

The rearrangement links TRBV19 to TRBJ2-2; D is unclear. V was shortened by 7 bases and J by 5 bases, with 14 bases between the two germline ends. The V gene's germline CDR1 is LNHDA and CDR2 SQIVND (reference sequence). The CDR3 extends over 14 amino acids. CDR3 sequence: CASNPPHWTGELFF. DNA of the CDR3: TGTGCCAGTAACCCGCCTCATTGGACCGGGGAGCTGTTTTTT.

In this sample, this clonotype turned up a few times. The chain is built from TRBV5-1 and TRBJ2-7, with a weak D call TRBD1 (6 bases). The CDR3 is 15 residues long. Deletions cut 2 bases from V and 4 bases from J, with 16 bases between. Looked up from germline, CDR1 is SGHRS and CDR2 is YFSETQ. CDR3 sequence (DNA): TGCGCCAGCAGCTTAGGGGGTCTCGGGTTTTACGAGCAGTACTTC. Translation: CASSLGGLGFYEQYF. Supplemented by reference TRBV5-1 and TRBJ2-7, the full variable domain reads KAGVTQTPRYLIKTRGQQVTLSCSPISGHRSVSWYQQTPGQGLQFLFEYFSETQRNKGNFPGRFSGRQFSNSRSEMNVSTLELGDSALYLCASSLGGLGFYEQYFGPGTRLTVT.

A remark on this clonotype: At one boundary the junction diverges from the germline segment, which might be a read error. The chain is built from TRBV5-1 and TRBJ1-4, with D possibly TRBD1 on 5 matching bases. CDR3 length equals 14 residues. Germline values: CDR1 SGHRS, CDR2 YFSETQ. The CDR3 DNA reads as TGCTCCAGCAGCGTAGACAGATATAATGAAAAACTGTTTTTT. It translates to CSSSVDRYNEKLFF.

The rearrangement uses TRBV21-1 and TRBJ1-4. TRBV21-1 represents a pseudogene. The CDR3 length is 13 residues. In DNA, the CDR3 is TGTGCCAGCAGCAAAGGAGGGTCAGAAAAACTGTTTTTT. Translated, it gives CASSKGGSEKLFF.

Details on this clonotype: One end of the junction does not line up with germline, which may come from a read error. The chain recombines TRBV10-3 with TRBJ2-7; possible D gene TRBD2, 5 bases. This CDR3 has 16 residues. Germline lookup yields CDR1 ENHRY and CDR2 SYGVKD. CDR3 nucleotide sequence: TGTGCCATCAGTGGCTCTAAGACTGGGAGCTCCTACGAGCAGTGCTTC. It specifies CAISGSKTGSSYEQCF.

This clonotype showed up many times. The CDR3 protein is CAIGRQRDEQFF. The CDR3 DNA sequence: TGTGCCATCGGACGACAGCGCGATGAGCAGTTCTTC. The chain employs TRBV10-3 and TRBJ2-1, with a possible D match to TRBD1 (5 bases). This CDR3 has 12 amino acids. The V and J ends lost 8 bases and 8 bases respectively, with 13 bases between them. The germline V gene has CDR1 ENHRY and CDR2 SYGVKD.

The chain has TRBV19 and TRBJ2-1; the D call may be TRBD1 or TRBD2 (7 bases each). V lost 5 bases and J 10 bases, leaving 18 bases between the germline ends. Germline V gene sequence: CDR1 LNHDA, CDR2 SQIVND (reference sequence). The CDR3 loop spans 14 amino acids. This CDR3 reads CASSPGGGFNEQFF. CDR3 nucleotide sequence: TGTGCCAGTAGTCCAGGGGGGGGCTTCAACGAGCAGTTCTTC. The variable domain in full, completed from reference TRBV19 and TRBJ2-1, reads DGGITQSPKYLFRKEGQNVTLSCEQNLNHDAMYWYRQDPGQGLRLIYYSQIVNDFQKGDIAEGYSVSREKKESFPLTVTSAQKNPTAFYLCASSPGGGFNEQFFGPGTRLTVL.

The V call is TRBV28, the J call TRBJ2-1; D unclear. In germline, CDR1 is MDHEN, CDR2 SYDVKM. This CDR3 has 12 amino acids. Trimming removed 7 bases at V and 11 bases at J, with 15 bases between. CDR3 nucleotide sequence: TGTGCCAGCACCGGTTTCCCCGGACAGCAGTTCTTC. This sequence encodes CASTGFPGQQFF.

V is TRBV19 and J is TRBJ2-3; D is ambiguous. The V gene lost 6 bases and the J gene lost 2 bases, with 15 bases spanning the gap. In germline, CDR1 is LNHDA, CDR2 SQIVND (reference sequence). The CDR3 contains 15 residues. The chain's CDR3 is CASRDRWVATDTQYF. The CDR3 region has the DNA TGTGCCAGTAGGGATCGGTGGGTGGCCACAGATACGCAGTATTTT.

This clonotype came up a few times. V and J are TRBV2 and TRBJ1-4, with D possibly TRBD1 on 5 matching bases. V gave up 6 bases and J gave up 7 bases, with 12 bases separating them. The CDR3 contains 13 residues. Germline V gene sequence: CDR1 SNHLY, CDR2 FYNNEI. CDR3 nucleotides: TGTGCCAGCAGGAGGGACCCAGGTGAAAAACTGTTTTTT. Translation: CASRRDPGEKLFF.

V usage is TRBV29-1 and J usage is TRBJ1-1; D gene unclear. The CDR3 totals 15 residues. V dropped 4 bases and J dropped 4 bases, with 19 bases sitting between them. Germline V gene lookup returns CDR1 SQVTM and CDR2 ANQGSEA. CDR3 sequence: CSVGAGWGMSTEAFF. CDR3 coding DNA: TGCAGCGTTGGTGCCGGTTGGGGAATGAGCACTGAAGCTTTCTTT.

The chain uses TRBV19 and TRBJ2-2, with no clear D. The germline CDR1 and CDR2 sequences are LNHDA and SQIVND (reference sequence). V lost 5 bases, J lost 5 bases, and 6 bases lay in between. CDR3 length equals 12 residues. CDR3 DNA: TGTGCCAGTAGTCGAATTACCGGGGAGCTGTTTTTT. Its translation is CASSRITGELFF. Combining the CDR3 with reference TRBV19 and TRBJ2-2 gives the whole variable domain DGGITQSPKYLFRKEGQNVTLSCEQNLNHDAMYWYRQDPGQGLRLIYYSQIVNDFQKGDIAEGYSVSREKKESFPLTVTSAQKNPTAFYLCASSRITGELFFGEGSRLTVL.